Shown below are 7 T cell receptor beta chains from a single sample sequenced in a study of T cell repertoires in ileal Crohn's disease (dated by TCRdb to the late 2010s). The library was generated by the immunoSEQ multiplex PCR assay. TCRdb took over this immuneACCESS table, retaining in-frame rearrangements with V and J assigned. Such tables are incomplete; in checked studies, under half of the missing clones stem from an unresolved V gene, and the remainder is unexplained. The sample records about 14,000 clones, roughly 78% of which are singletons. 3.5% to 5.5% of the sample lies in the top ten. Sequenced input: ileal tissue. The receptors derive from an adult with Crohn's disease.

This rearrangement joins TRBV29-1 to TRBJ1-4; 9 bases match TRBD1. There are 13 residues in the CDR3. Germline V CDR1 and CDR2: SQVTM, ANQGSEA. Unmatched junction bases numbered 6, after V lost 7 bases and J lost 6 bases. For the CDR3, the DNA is TGCAGCGCAGGGGACAGGGTAGATGAAAAACTGTTTTTT. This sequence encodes CSAGDRVDEKLFF.

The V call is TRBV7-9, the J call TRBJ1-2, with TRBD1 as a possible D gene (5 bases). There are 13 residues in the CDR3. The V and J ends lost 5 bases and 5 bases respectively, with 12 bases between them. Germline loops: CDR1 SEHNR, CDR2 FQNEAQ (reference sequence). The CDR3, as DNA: TGTGCCAGCAGCGCGGGGCAGGGTTATGGCTACACCTTC. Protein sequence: CASSAGQGYGYTF.

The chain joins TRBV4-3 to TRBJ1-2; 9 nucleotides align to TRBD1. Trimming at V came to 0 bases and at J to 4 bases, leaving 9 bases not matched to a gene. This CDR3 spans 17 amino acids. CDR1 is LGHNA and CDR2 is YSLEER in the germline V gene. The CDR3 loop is CASSQDRGQGYRYGYTF. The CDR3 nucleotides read TGCGCCAGCAGCCAAGACCGGGGACAGGGCTATCGCTATGGCTACACCTTC.

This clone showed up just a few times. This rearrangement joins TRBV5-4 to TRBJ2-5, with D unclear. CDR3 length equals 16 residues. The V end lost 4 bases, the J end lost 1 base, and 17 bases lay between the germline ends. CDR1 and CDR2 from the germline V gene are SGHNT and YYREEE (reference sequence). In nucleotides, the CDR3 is TGTGCCAGCAGCCCCCGAAACTCGGGTTCCCAAGAGACCCAGTACTTC. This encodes CASSPRNSGSQETQYF. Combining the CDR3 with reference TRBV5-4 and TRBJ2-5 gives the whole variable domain ETGVTQSPTHLIKTRGQQVTLRCSSQSGHNTVSWYQQALGQGPQFIFQYYREEENGRGNFPPRFSGLQFPNYSSELNVNALELDDSALYLCASSPRNSGSQETQYFGPGTRLLVL.

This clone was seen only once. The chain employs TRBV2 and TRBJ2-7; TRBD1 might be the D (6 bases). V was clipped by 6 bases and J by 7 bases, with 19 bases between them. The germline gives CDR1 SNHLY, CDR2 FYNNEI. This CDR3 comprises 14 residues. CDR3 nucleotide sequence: TGTGCCAGCAGGCTCCGACCTACAGGGTTGGAGCAGTACTTC. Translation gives CASRLRPTGLEQYF.

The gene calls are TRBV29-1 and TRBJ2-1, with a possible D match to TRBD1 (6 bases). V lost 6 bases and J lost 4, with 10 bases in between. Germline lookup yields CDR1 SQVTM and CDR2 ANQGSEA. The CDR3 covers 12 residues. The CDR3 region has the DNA TGCAGCGTCATTGGACAGTACAATGAGCAGTTCTTC. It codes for CSVIGQYNEQFF.

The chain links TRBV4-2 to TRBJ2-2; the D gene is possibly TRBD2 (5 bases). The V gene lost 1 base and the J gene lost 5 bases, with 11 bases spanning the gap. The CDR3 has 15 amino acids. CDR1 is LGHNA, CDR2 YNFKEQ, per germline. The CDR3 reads CASSQVYGETGELFF. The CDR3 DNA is TGTGCCAGCAGCCAAGTTTACGGGGAAACCGGGGAGCTGTTTTTT.